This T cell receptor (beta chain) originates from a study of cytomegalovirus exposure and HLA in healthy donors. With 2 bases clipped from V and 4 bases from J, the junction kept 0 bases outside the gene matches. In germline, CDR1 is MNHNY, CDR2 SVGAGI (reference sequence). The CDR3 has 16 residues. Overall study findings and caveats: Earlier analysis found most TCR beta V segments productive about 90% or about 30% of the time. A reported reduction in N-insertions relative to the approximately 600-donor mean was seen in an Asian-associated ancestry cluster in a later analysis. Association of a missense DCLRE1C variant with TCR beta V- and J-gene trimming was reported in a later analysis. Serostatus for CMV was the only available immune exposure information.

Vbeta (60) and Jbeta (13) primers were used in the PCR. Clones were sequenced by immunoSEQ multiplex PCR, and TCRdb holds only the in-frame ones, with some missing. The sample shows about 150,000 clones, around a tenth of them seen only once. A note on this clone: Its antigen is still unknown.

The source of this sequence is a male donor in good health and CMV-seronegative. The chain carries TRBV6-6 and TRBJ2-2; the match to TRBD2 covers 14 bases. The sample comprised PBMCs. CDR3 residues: CASSYGTSGGTGELFF. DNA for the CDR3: TGTGCCAGCAGTTACGGGACTAGCGGGGGCACCGGGGAGCTGTTTTTT.